These 13 T cell receptor beta chains were all obtained from the same sample, sequenced in a study of blood T cell repertoires in COVID-19. The repertoire was sequenced with immunoSEQ multiplex PCR; TCRdb's copy has only in-frame clones and lacks some. The sample lists about 160,000 clones, around 74% occurring once. The sample taken for sequencing was peripheral blood. These receptors were obtained from an older woman with COVID-19, enrolled during active disease.

This rearrangement joins TRBV5-1 to TRBJ1-4; 8 bases map to TRBD1. V was pared by 5 bases and J by 2 bases, with 5 bases of the junction left unmatched. The CDR3 length is 15 residues. The germline V gene has CDR1 SGHRS and CDR2 YFSETQ. The CDR3, as DNA: TGCGCCAGCAGACTCTCAGGGGGCACTAATGAAAAACTGTTTTTT. Its translation: CASRLSGGTNEKLFF.

The chain joins TRBV3-1 (or the pseudogene TRBV3-2) to TRBJ2-7; 11 bases agree with TRBD2. Germline V gene data show CDR1 as LGHDT and CDR2 as YNNKEL (reference sequence). CDR3 length: 18 residues. Losses at the gene ends were 3 bases for V and 0 bases for J; bases not matched to a gene: 10. DNA of the CDR3: TGTGCCAGCAGCCAGATTTTGACTAGCGGGACCCGCTCCTACGAGCAGTACTTC. Its protein product is CASSQILTSGTRSYEQYF.

The rearrangement uses TRBV27 and TRBJ2-7; 9 bases align to TRBD1. This CDR3 is built from 14 residues. Germline CDR1 is MNHEY and CDR2 is SMNVEV (reference sequence). J lost 3 bases, V lost 0 bases, and 0 bases had no gene match. CDR3 sequence (DNA): TGTGCCAGCAGTTTATCGGACAGGGGCTACGAGCAGTACTTC. Translating it yields CASSLSDRGYEQYF.

The V call is TRBV5-1, the J call TRBJ2-3; D unresolved. Germline V gene lookup returns CDR1 SGHRS and CDR2 YFSETQ. The CDR3 has 17 residues. Between the trimmed V and J ends, which lost 2 bases and 2 bases, there was a span of 18 bases. CDR3 loop: CASSLTPLVSHTDTQYF. In nucleotides, the CDR3 is TGCGCCAGCAGCTTAACCCCCCTAGTTTCCCACACAGATACGCAGTATTTT.

This clone is a singleton in its sample. V is TRBV15 and J is TRBJ1-4, with a possible D match to TRBD1 (5 bases). The V gene's germline CDR1 is LNHNV and CDR2 YYDKDF (reference sequence). V dropped 5 bases and J dropped 7 bases, with 17 bases sitting between them. The CDR3 loop spans 15 amino acids. CDR3 amino acids: CATSPRGGLTEKLFF. CDR3 nucleotide sequence: TGTGCCACCAGCCCGAGGGGAGGGTTGACTGAAAAACTGTTTTTT.

This clone was observed a few times. This sequence joins TRBV5-1 and TRBJ1-3; TRBD1 might be the D (6 bases). CDR1 and CDR2 (germline): SGHRS, YFSETQ. Trimming removed 0 bases from V and 0 bases from J, with 10 bases in between. CDR3 size: 16 residues. CDR3 sequence (DNA): TGCGCCAGCAGCTTGGCGCGGACAGACTCTGGAAACACCATATATTTT. It specifies CASSLARTDSGNTIYF.

CDR3 sequence: CASSPGQGRYF. DNA for the CDR3: TGTGCCAGCTCACCGGGACAGGGGAGGTATTTT. The J gene is TRBJ2-3, the V gene TRBV18; TRBD1 aligns across 10 bases. CDR1 and CDR2 (germline): KGHSH, LQKENI. V was pared by 3 bases and J by 14 bases, with 2 bases of the junction left unmatched. The CDR3 consists of 11 residues.

The chain couples TRBV9 to TRBJ1-6; perhaps TRBD1 as D (6 bases). The CDR3 totals 13 residues. V was clipped by 5 bases and J by 7 bases, with 10 bases between them. Germline lookup yields CDR1 SGDLS and CDR2 YYNGEE. The CDR3 region is CASRRDRNSPLHF. The CDR3 bases are TGTGCCAGCAGGAGAGACAGGAATTCACCCCTCCACTTT.

V gene TRBV20-1 combines with J gene TRBJ2-1, with D perhaps matching TRBD1 (5 bases). The CDR3 spans 11 residues. V dropped 0 bases and J dropped 12 bases, with 9 bases sitting between them. Per the germline V gene, CDR1 is DFQATT and CDR2 is SNEGSKA (reference sequence). The CDR3 sequence: CSARDKGVQFF. CDR3 DNA sequence: TGCAGTGCTAGAGATAAAGGGGTGCAGTTCTTC.

This chain connects TRBV18 to TRBJ1-1; unclear D gene. CDR1 KGHSH and CDR2 LQKENI come from the germline V gene. The V end lost 3 bases, the J end lost 2 bases, and 10 bases lay between the germline ends. CDR3 size: 14 residues. The CDR3 loop reads CASSPGRLNTEAFF. DNA for the CDR3: TGTGCCAGCTCACCCGGGAGACTCAACACTGAAGCTTTCTTT.

V is TRBV7-2 and J is TRBJ1-2; 8 positions match TRBD1. The junction had 7 bases not matched to a gene; V was cut back by 5 bases and J by 5 bases. This CDR3 is 14 amino acids long. Germline V CDR1 and CDR2: SGHTA, FQGNSA. The CDR3 DNA reads as TGTGCCAGCAGCCCACAGGGGGTAGAGTATGGCTACACCTTC. Its translation: CASSPQGVEYGYTF.

This clone showed up many times. This rearrangement joins TRBV9 to TRBJ2-5; TRBD2 matches at 13 bases. Trimming cost V 0 bases and J 5 bases; bases outside gene matches: 10. This CDR3 comprises 18 residues. CDR1 is SGDLS, CDR2 YYNGEE, per germline. For the CDR3, the DNA is TGTGCCAGCAGCGTAGGGCGGACTAGCGGGGGCAATGGGGAGACCCAGTACTTC. This gives the protein CASSVGRTSGGNGETQYF.

The chain employs TRBV4-2 and TRBJ2-1, with 8 bases identical to TRBD2. Germline V gene lookup returns CDR1 LGHNA and CDR2 YNFKEQ. The CDR3 consists of 16 residues. Germline trimming cut 1 base from V and 9 bases from J; bases unmatched to any gene: 11. CDR3 DNA: TGTGCCAGCAGCCAAGCTGCCAGCGGGAGAGGGGGTGAGCAGTTCTTC. Amino acid sequence: CASSQAASGRGGEQFF.